The rows below give T cell receptor beta chains drawn from one sample of a study of T cell responses to AZD1222 COVID-19 vaccine. Some clones are missing from TCRdb's copy, which holds only in-frame ones; the method was immunoSEQ multiplex PCR. The profile covers about 180,000 clones, with almost 90% appearing a single time and around 0.5% taken by the ten largest. The source material was peripheral blood, sampled on day 0 of AZD1222 vaccination. The receptor set was obtained from an adult in good health. The CDR3 runs from the conserved cysteine through the conserved F or W. A row's size may be missing; if present it is once, few, many or a size class.

size	V	J	CDR3
.	TRBV2	TRBJ1-6	CASSDPTGRYSPLHF
.	TRBV28	TRBJ1-5	CASSMRNQPQHF
.	TRBV7-8	TRBJ1-5	CASSARTSTGWSNQPQHF
.	TRBV27	TRBJ1-1	CASKTALNTEAFF
.	TRBV10-3	TRBJ2-3	CAIKGEGDTQYF
.	TRBV30	TRBJ1-1	CAWSPLNTEAFF
.	TRBV5-4	TRBJ2-7	CASSRLQANVYEQYF
once	TRBV5-1	TRBJ2-7	CASAFSPISSGPSYEQYF
.	TRBV27	TRBJ1-2	CASSPRQFSSGYTF
.	TRBV27	TRBJ1-2	CASSLRPSLGGYTF
few	TRBV10-3	TRBJ2-7	CATGLAGAYEQYF
once	TRBV7-2	TRBJ2-7	CASSSRTAYEQYF
.	TRBV6-5	TRBJ2-1	CASSSAGGQYKQFF
.	TRBV6-4	TRBJ2-7	CARKPTGHRDEQYF
.	TRBV11-2	TRBJ1-5	CASSPGKSNQPQHF
.	TRBV27	TRBJ1-2	CASSFTGGYGYTF